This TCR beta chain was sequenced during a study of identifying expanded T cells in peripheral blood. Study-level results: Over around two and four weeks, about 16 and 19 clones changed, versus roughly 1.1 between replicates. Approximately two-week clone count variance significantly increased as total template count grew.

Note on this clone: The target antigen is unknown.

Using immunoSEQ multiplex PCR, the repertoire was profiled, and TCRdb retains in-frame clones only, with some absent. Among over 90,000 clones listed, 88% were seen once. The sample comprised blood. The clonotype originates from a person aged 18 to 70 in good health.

The DNA of the CDR3 is TGCGCCAGCAGCTTCGGGCTAGCAGCATACAATGAGCAGTTCTTC. This codes for CASSFGLAAYNEQFF. This chain joins TRBV5-1 and TRBJ2-1, with D possibly TRBD2 on 5 matching bases. Trimming stripped 2 bases from V and 4 bases from J, with 13 bases between. Germline V gene sequence: CDR1 SGHRS, CDR2 YFSETQ. The CDR3 covers 15 residues.